This T cell receptor beta chain was sequenced in a study of blood T cell repertoires in COVID-19. As for the study in general: Sample material is recorded as cDNA or gDNA derived from T cells, B-cell-depleted T cells, or PBMCs.

The germline gives CDR1 MDHEN, CDR2 SYDVKM. CDR3 length: 14 residues. Trimming took off 11 bases at V and 4 bases at J, with 20 bases between the two ends. Sequenced by immunoSEQ multiplex PCR; TCRdb stores in-frame clones only, minus some. This sample has approximately 110,000 clones; 86% occur once, and the top ten carry about 5.7%. This clonotype was sampled from a human donor in a cohort sampled during active COVID-19. J is TRBJ1-2 and V is TRBV28; D remains ambiguous. Sequencing was done on a sample of peripheral blood. This CDR3 reads CAVQIPPPTYGYTF. CDR3 bases: TGTGCCGTTCAAATCCCACCACCTACCTATGGCTACACCTTC.